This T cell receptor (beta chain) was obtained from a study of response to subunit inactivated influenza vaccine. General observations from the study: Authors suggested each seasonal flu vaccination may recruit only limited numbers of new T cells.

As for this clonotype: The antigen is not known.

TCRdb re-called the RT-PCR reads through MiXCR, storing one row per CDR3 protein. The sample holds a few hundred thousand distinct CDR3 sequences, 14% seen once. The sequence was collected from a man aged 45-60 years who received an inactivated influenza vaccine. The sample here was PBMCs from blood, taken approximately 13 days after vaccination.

CDR3 sequence reads: CSARDQGTPIYGYTF. The CDR3 coding sequence is TGCAGTGCTAGAGATCAGGGTACCCCCATCTATGGCTACACCTTC. V and J are TRBV20-1 and TRBJ1-2; maybe TRBD1 (5 bases). The CDR3 sequence is 15 residues long. The germline V and J ends were trimmed by 0 bases and 4 bases, with 15 bases remaining between them. Germline values: CDR1 DFQATT, CDR2 SNEGSKA (reference sequence).